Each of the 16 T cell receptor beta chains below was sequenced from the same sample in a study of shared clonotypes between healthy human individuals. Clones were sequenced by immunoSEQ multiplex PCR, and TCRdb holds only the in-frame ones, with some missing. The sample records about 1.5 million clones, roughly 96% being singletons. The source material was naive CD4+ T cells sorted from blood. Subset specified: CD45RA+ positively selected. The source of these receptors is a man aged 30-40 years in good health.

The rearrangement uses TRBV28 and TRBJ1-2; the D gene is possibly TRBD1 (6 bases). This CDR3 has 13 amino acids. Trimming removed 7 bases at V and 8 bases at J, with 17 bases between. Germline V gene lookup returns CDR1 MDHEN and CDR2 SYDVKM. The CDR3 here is CASTIPGASGYTF. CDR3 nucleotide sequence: TGTGCCAGCACCATCCCAGGGGCGTCCGGCTACACCTTC.

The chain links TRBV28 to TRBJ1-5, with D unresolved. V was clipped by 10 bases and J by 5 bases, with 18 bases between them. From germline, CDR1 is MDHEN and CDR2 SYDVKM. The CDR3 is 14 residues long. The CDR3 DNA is TGTGCCACCACCCTCGGGTCGGGGTATCAGCCCCAGCATTTT. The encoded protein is CATTLGSGYQPQHF.

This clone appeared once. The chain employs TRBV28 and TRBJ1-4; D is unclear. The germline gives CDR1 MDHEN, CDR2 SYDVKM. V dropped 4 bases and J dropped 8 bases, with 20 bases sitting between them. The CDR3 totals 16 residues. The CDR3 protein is CASSSTYSATGEKLFF. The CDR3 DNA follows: TGTGCCAGCAGTTCAACCTACAGTGCAACCGGAGAAAAACTGTTTTTT.

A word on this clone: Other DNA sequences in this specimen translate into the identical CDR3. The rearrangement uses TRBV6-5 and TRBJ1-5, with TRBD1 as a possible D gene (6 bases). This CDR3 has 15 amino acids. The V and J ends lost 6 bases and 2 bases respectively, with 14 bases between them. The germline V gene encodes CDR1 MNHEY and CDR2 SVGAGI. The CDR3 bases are TGTGCCAGCAGCTACGGGGGGCCGGGCAATCAGCCCCAGCATTTT. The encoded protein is CASSYGGPGNQPQHF.

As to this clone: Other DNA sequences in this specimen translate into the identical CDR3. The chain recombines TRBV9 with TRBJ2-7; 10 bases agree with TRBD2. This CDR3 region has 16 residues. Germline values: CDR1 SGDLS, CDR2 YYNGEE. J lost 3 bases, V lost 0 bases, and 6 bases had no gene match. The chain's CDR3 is CASSVGGLAGVYEQYF. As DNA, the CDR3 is TGTGCCAGCAGCGTAGGAGGGCTAGCGGGAGTCTACGAGCAGTACTTC.

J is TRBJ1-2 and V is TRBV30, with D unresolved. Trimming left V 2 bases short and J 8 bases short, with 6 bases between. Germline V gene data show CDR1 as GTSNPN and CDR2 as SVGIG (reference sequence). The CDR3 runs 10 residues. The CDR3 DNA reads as TGTGCCTGGAGTAGCTCCGGCTACACCTTC. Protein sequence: CAWSSSGYTF.

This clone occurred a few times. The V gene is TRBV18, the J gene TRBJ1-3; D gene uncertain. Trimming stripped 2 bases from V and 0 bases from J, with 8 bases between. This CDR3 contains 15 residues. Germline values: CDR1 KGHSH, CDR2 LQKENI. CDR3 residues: CASSPVEGSGNTIYF. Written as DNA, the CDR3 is TGTGCCAGCTCACCAGTAGAAGGCTCTGGAAACACCATATATTTT.

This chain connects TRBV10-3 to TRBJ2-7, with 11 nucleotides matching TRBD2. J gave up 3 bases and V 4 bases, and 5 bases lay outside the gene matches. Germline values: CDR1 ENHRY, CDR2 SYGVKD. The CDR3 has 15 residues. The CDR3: CAISAGTSGLYEQYF. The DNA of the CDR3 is TGTGCCATCAGTGCCGGGACTAGCGGACTCTACGAGCAGTACTTC.

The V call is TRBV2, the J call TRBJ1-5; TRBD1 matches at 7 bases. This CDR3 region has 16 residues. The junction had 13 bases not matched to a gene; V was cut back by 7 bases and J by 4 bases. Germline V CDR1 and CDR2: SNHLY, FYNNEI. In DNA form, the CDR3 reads TGTGCCAGCACTTCCGGACCGGGACAGCGAAATCAGCCCCAGCATTTT. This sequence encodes CASTSGPGQRNQPQHF.

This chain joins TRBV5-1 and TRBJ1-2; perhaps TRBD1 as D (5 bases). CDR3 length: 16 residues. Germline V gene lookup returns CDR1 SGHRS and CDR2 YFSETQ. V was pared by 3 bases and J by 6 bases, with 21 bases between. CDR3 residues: CASSWSGTQTENGYTF. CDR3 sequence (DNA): TGCGCCAGCAGCTGGTCCGGGACCCAAACAGAGAATGGCTACACCTTC.

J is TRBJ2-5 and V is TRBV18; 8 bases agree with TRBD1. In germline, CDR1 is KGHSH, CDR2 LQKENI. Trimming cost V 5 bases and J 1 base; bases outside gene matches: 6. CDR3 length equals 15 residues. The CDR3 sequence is CASSTTGALQETQYF. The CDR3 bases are TGTGCCAGCTCAACGACAGGGGCCCTCCAAGAGACCCAGTACTTC.

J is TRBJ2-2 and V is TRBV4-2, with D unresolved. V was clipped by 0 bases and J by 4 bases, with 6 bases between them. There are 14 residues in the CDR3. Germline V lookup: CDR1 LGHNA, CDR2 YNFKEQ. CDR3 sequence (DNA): TGTGCCAGCAGCCAAGATTCGGCCACCGGGGAGCTGTTTTTT. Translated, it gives CASSQDSATGELFF.

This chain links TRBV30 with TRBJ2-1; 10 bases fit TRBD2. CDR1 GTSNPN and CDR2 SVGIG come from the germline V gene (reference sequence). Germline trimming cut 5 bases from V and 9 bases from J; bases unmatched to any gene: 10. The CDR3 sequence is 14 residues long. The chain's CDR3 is CAWDPLSGRGEQFF. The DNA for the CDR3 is TGTGCCTGGGACCCCTTAAGCGGGAGGGGTGAGCAGTTCTTC.

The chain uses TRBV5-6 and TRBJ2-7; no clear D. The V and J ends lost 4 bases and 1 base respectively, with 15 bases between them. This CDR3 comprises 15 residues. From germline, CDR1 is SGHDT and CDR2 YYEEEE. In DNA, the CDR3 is TGTGCCAGCAGCGTAAGGGAAAAATTGTCCTACGAGCAGTACTTC. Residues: CASSVREKLSYEQYF. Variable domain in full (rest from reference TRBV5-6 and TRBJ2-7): DAGVTQSPTHLIKTRGQQVTLRCSPKSGHDTVSWYQQALGQGPQFIFQYYEEEERQRGNFPDRFSGHQFPNYSSELNVNALLLGDSALYLCASSVREKLSYEQYFGPGTRLTVT.

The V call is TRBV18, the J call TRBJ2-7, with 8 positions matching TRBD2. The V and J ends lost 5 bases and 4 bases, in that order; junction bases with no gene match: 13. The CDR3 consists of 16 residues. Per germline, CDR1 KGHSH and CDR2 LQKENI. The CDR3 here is CASSYTSGLEGYEQYF. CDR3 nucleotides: TGTGCCAGCTCATATACCTCGGGACTAGAAGGTTACGAGCAGTACTTC.

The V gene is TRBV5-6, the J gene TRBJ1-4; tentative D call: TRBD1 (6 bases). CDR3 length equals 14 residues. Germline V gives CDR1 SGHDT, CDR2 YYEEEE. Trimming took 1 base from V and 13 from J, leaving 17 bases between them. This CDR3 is CASSLWGQPSGLFF. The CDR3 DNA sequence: TGTGCCAGCAGCTTGTGGGGGCAGCCTTCGGGACTGTTTTTT.